Below, one T cell receptor (beta chain) is given with its context. RNA was extracted with the RNeasy kit, and a quantity of roughly 0.5 to 1 ug was reverse transcribed using random hexamers. One entry per CDR3 protein, called by TCRdb with MiXCR from the immunoSEQ multiplex PCR reads. In the table there are around 230,000 distinct CDR3 sequences, around 95% of which are singletons. The entry originates in a study of CD8 T cells in Susac syndrome. The source of this sequence is a human donor with multiple sclerosis. Sequencing was carried out using CD4+ T cells from PBMCs.

CDR3 protein: CASVGGLAGATSYNEQFF. DNA of the CDR3: TGTGCCAGCGTAGGAGGACTAGCGGGAGCTACCTCCTACAATGAGCAGTTCTTC. The chain links TRBV9 to TRBJ2-1, with 13 bases aligning to TRBD2. Germline CDR1 and CDR2: SGDLS and YYNGEE. This CDR3 has 18 residues. V lost 7 bases to trimming and J lost 0 bases; unmatched junction nucleotides: 10.